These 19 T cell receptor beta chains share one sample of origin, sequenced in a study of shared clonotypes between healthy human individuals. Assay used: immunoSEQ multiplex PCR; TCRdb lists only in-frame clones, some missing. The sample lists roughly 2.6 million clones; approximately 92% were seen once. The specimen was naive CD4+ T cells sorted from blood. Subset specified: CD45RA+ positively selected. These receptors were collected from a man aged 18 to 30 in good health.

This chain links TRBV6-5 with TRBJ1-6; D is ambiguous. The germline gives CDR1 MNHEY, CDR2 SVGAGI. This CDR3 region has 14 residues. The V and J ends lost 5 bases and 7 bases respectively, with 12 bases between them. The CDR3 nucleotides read TGTGCCAGCAGTCTCGGGATTTCCAATTCACCCCTCCACTTT. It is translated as CASSLGISNSPLHF.

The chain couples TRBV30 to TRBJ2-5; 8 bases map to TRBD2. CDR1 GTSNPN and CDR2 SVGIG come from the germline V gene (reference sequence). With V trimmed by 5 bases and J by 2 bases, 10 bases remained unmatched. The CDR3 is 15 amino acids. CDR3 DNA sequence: TGTGCCTGGGGTCCCGGCGGGGGGCCGCAAGAGACCCAGTACTTC. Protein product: CAWGPGGGPQETQYF. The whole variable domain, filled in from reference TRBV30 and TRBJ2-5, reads SQTIHQWPATLVQPVGSPLSLECTVEGTSNPNLYWYRQAAGRGLQLLFYSVGIGQISSEVPQNLSASRPQDRQFILSSKKLLLSDSGFYLCAWGPGGGPQETQYFGPGTRLLVL.

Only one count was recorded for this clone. DNA for the CDR3: TGTGCCAGCAGTTACCTTAGCTCCTACGAGCAGTACTTC. Amino acid sequence: CASSYLSSYEQYF. The chain combines TRBV6-6 with TRBJ2-5, with no clear D. The J call is uncertain, as TRBJ2-7 better fits the DNA end. The CDR3 is made up of 13 amino acids. CDR1 and CDR2 (germline): MNHNY, SVGAGI (reference sequence).

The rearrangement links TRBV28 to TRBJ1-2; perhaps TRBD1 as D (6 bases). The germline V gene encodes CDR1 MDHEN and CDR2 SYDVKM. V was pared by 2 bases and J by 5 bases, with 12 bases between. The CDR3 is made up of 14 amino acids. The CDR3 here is CASSLGGGRYGYTF. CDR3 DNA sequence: TGTGCCAGCAGTTTAGGGGGGGGCAGGTATGGCTACACCTTC.

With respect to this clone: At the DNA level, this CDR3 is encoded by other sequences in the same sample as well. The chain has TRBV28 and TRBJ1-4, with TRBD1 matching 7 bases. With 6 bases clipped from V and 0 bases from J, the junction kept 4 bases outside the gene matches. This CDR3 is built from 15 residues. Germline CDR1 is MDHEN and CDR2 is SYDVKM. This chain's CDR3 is CASSPGTATNEKLFF. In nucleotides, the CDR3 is TGTGCCAGCAGCCCCGGGACAGCAACTAATGAAAAACTGTTTTTT.

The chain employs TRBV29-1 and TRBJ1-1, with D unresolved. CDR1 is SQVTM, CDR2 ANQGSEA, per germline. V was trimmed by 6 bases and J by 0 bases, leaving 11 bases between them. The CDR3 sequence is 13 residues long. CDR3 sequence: CSVATLMNTEAFF. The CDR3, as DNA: TGCAGCGTCGCGACCCTGATGAACACTGAAGCTTTCTTT.

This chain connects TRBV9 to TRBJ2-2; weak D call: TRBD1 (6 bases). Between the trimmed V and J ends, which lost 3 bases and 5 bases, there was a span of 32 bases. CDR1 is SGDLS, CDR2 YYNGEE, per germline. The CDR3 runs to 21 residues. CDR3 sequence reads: CASSAHSSLGLGTRFTGELFF. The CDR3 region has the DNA TGTGCCAGCAGCGCCCACAGTAGCTTGGGGCTGGGGACAAGATTTACCGGGGAGCTGTTTTTT.

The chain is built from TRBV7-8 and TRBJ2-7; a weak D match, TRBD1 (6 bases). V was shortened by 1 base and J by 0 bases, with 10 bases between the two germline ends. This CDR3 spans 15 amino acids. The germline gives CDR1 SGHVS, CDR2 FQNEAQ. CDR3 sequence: CASSLGGQGSYEQYF. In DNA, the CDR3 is TGTGCCAGCAGCTTAGGGGGGCAGGGCTCCTACGAGCAGTACTTC.

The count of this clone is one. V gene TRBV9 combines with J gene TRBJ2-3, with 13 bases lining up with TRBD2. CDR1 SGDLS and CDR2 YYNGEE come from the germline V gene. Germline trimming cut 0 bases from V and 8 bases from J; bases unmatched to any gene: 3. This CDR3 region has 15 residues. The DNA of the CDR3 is TGTGCCAGCAGCGTAGGTGGACTAGCGGGGGTTACGCAGTATTTT. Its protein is CASSVGGLAGVTQYF.

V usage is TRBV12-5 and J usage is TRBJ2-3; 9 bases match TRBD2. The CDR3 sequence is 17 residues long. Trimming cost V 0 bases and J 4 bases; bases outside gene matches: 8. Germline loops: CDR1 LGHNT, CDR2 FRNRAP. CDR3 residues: CASGLVISGGPADTQYF. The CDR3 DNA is TGTGCTAGTGGTTTGGTAATTAGCGGGGGCCCTGCAGATACGCAGTATTTT.

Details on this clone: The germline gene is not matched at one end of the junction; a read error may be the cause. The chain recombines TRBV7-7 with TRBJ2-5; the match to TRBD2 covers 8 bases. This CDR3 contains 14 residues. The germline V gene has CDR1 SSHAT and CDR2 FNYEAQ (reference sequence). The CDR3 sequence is CASSLGGGQETQYF. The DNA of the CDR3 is TGTGCTAGCAGCTTAGGCGGGGGGCAAGAGACCCAGTACTTC.

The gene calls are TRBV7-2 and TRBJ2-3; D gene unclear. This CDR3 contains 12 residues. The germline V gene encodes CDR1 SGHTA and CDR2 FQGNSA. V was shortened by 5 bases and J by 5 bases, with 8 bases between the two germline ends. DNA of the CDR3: TGTGCCAGCAGCCGGGTGGGAGATACGCAGTATTTT. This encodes CASSRVGDTQYF.

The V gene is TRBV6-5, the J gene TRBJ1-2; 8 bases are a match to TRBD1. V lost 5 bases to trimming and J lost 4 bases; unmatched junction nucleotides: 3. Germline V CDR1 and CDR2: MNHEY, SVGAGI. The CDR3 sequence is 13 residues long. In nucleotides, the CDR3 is TGTGCCAGCAGTACTGGACAGGGCTATGGCTACACCTTC. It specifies CASSTGQGYGYTF.

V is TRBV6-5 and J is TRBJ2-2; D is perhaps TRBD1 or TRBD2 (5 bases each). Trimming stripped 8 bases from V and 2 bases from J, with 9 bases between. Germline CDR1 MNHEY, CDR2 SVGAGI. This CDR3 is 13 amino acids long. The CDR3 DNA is TGTGCCAGCGTGGGACCTAACACCGGGGAGCTGTTTTTT. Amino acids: CASVGPNTGELFF.

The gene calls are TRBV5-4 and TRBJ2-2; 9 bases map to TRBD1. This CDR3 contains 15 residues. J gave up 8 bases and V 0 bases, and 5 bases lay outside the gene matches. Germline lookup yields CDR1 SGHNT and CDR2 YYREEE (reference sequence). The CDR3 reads CASSLAGTGKGELFF. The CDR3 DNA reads TGTGCCAGCAGCTTGGCTGGGACAGGGAAGGGGGAGCTGTTTTTT.

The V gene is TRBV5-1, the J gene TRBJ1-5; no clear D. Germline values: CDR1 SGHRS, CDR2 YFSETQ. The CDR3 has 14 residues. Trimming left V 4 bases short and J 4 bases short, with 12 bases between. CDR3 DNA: TGCGCCAGCAGCGTGGACGCGCGGAATCAGCCCCAGCATTTT. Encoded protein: CASSVDARNQPQHF.

CDR3 nucleotide sequence: TGCAGCGGTGGAAGTTATGGCTACACCTTC. It encodes CSGGSYGYTF. The genes are TRBV20-1 and TRBJ1-2, with unresolved D. CDR1 and CDR2 from the germline V gene are DFQATT and SNEGSKA (reference sequence). The CDR3 sequence is 10 residues long.

CDR3 bases: TGTGCCTCAGGAACAGGGGATACTAATGAAAAACTGTTTTTT. Encoded protein: CASGTGDTNEKLFF. This chain links TRBV10-3 with TRBJ1-4, with 7 bases aligning to TRBD1. Looked up from germline, CDR1 is ENHRY and CDR2 is SYGVKD. The CDR3 contains 14 residues. V lost 11 bases, J lost 2 bases, and 8 bases stayed unmatched.

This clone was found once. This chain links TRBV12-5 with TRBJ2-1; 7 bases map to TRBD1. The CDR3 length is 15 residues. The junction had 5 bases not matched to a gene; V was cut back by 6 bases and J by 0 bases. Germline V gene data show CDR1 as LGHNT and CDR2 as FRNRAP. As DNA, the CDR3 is TGTGCTAGTGGAACGGGACAGAGCTCCTACAATGAGCAGTTCTTC. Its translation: CASGTGQSSYNEQFF.